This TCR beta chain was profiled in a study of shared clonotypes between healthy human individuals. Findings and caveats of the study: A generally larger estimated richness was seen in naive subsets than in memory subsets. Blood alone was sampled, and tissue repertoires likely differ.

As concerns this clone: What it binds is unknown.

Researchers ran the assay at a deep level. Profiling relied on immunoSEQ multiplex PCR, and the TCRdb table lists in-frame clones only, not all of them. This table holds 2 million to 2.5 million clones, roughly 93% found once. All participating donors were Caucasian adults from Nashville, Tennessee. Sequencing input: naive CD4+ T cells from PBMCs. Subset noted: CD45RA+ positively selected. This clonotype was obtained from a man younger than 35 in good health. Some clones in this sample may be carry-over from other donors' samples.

The CDR3 DNA reads TGTGCCTGGTCGGGGGCTAGCGGGAGATTCCGGTCTGAGCAGTTCTTC. This gives the protein CAWSGASGRFRSEQFF. The V and J genes are TRBV30 and TRBJ2-1; TRBD2 agrees at 10 bases. V dropped 5 bases and J dropped 9; count of bases not matched to a gene: 16. CDR3 length: 16 residues. Germline lookup yields CDR1 GTSNPN and CDR2 SVGIG (reference sequence).